The 28 T cell receptor beta chains below were found in one sample sequenced in a study of tumor-infiltrating lymphocytes in primary liver carcinoma. From around 520 ng of total RNA, TCR beta-specific cDNA was reverse-transcribed using a constant-region primer. Sequencing libraries for TCR beta derived from three nested multiplex PCR rounds that used slightly modified ARM-PCR. TRBV1-TRBV30 forward primers paired with a C-beta reverse primer drove the first two PCR rounds, 10 cycles each. Via MiXCR, TCRdb re-called the multiplex PCR reads, giving one row per CDR3 protein. This table holds about 310,000 distinct CDR3 sequences, about three fifths found once. The researchers obtained blood RNA from unsorted whole blood and also extracted germline DNA. Sample: peripheral blood. These receptors all stem from a woman aged 25 to 39 with primary liver carcinoma and hepatitis B virus infection.

V and J are TRBV12-3 or TRBV12-4 and TRBJ2-3, with D possibly TRBD2 on 5 matching bases. The CDR3 covers 18 residues. The V end was cut by 2 bases, the J end by 3 bases, with 21 bases between. The CDR3 is CASSLSRLSERGTDTQYF. DNA for the CDR3: TGTGCCAGCAGTTTATCCCGACTAAGCGAGAGAGGTACAGATACGCAGTATTTT.

The chain recombines TRBV28 with TRBJ1-3; D is undetermined. The CDR3 sequence is 11 residues long. Deletions cut 9 bases from V and 3 bases from J, with 6 bases between. Germline assignment: CDR1 MDHEN and CDR2 SYDVKM. CDR3 sequence reads: CASSYGNTIYF. The CDR3 DNA reads as TGTGCCAGTTCGTATGGAAACACCATATATTTT.

This clonotype was seen a handful of times. An end of the junction does not agree with germline; a read error may underlie this. The rearrangement joins TRBV5-5 to TRBJ2-5; 7 bases match TRBD1. Germline assignment: CDR1 SGHKS and CDR2 YYEKEE (reference sequence). The CDR3 has 14 residues. The CDR3 region is CTSSFATGVGTQYF. CDR3 DNA: TGTACCAGCAGCTTTGCCACAGGGGTAGGGACCCAGTACTTC.

A remark on this clonotype: The junction differs from germline at one of its ends, possibly a read error. The chain is built from TRBV12-3 or TRBV12-4 and TRBJ2-1, with D possibly TRBD2 on 7 matching bases. The CDR3 contains 16 residues. Written as DNA, the CDR3 is TGTACCAGCAGTTTGGCCGGGGGGCCAAGGTACAATGAGCAGTTCTTC. Translation: CTSSLAGGPRYNEQFF.

The CDR3 nucleotides read TGTGCCAGCAGTCGGACAACCTACGAGCAGTACTTC. Translating gives CASSRTTYEQYF. This rearrangement joins TRBV2 to TRBJ2-7; a possible D gene is TRBD1 (5 bases). The CDR3 is made up of 12 amino acids. V was cut by 5 bases and J by 2 bases, with 7 bases left in between. Germline V gene data show CDR1 as SNHLY and CDR2 as FYNNEI.

The chain links TRBV5-1 to TRBJ2-1, with TRBD2 matching over 9 bases. Trimming cost V 0 bases and J 8 bases; bases outside gene matches: 6. CDR3 length equals 15 residues. The V gene's germline CDR1 is SGHRS and CDR2 YFSETQ. CDR3 DNA sequence: TGCGCCAGCAGCTTGGAGGCGGGAGGGCTAGATGAGCAGTTCTTC. Encoded protein: CASSLEAGGLDEQFF.

To note about this clonotype: The conserved phenylalanine or tryptophan normally closing the CDR3 is absent here, so this likely arose from a read error. This chain links TRBV4-1 with TRBJ1-5; D not certain. The germline V gene has CDR1 MGHRA and CDR2 YSYEKL. V was shortened by 2 bases and J by 5 bases, with 7 bases between the two germline ends. The CDR3 covers 13 residues. CDR3 DNA: TGCGCCAGCAGCCAATCACGAGATCAGCCCCAGCATTAT. Translating it yields CASSQSRDQPQHY.

This clonotype appeared many times. The V and J genes are TRBV4-3 and TRBJ2-7; D is unclear. The germline V gene has CDR1 LGHNA and CDR2 YSLEER. V lost 0 bases and J lost 5, with 8 bases in between. The CDR3 spans 13 residues. The CDR3 sequence is CASSQDPFDEQYF. The CDR3 nucleotides are TGCGCCAGCAGCCAAGATCCTTTTGACGAGCAGTACTTC.

Details on this clonotype: The junction does not match germline at one end; this may be a read error. The V call is TRBV11-1, the J call TRBJ2-5; perhaps TRBD2 as D (5 bases). This CDR3 comprises 12 residues. CDR1 and CDR2 (germline): SGHAT, FQDESV (reference sequence). CDR3 protein: CASSLRGKAQCF. The CDR3 DNA reads TGTGCCAGCAGCTTAAGAGGGAAGGCCCAGTGCTTC.

This clonotype was observed many times. J is TRBJ2-4 and V is TRBV4-2; D is possibly TRBD1 (9 bases). Germline CDR1 and CDR2: LGHNA and YNFKEQ. Trimming pared 8 bases from V and 0 bases from J, leaving 23 bases between. This CDR3 is 18 amino acids long. Here the CDR3 reads CASRQGGTSGIAKNIQYF. Here the CDR3 DNA reads TGTGCCAGCCGACAGGGGGGTACTAGCGGTATAGCCAAAAACATTCAGTACTTC.

Turning to this clonotype: The junction departs from the called germline gene at one end, perhaps through a read error. The V and J genes are TRBV11-1 and TRBJ2-3; 12 nucleotides align to TRBD2. Germline values: CDR1 SGHAT, CDR2 FQDESV (reference sequence). The CDR3 has 16 residues. The CDR3 region has the DNA TGCACCAGCAGCCCTCGACTAGCGGGAGTCACAGGTACGCAGTATTTT. It translates to CTSSPRLAGVTGTQYF. Full variable domain (remainder filled in from reference TRBV11-1 and TRBJ2-3): EAEVAQSPRYKITEKSQAVAFWCDPISGHATLYWYRQILGQGPELLVQFQDESVVDDSQLPKDRFSAERLKGVDSTLKIQPAELGDSAMYLCTSSPRLAGVTGTQYFGPGTRLTVL.

This clonotype has at least ten counts. This chain uses TRBV29-1 with TRBJ1-4, with D perhaps TRBD1 (6 bases). Between the trimmed V and J ends, which lost 7 bases and 2 bases, there was a span of 14 bases. The germline V gene encodes CDR1 SQVTM and CDR2 ANQGSEA. The CDR3 covers 14 residues. CDR3 coding DNA: TGCAGCGCGCTCCTACAGGGTACTAATGAAAAACTGTTTTTT. It specifies CSALLQGTNEKLFF.

The J gene is TRBJ2-7, the V gene TRBV4-1; tentatively, D is TRBD1 (6 bases). CDR1 is MGHRA, CDR2 YSYEKL, per germline. Between the trimmed V and J ends, which lost 7 bases and 5 bases, there was a span of 21 bases. CDR3 length: 15 residues. The CDR3 bases are TGCGCCAGCAACCACTTTGACAGGACCGCTGACGAGCAGTACTTC. Protein product: CASNHFDRTADEQYF.

Remarks on this clonotype: Compared with germline, one end of the junction differs, possibly owing to a read error. The gene calls are TRBV6-6 and TRBJ2-7; D is unresolved. The CDR3 is 13 amino acids. Germline CDR1 is MNHNY and CDR2 is SVGAGI (reference sequence). The CDR3 region is CASSLTPSYEEYF. The CDR3 DNA reads TGTGCCAGCAGTCTTACTCCCTCCTACGAGGAGTACTTC.

In regard to this clonotype: A read error may be the cause here, since a much bigger clone is one base away. The chain couples TRBV29-1 to TRBJ2-1, with 7 bases matching TRBD2. This CDR3 has 13 amino acids. V was pared by 4 bases and J by 9 bases, with 9 bases of the junction left unmatched. Germline CDR1 and CDR2: SQVTM and ANQGSEA. The CDR3 sequence: CSVANGRISEQFF. For the CDR3, the DNA is TGCAGCGTTGCTAACGGGAGGATAAGTGAGCAGTTCTTC.

This rearrangement joins TRBV12-3 or TRBV12-4 to TRBJ2-1; no firm D call. This CDR3 spans 12 amino acids. V was pared by 6 bases and J by 10 bases, with 13 bases between. The CDR3 loop reads CASRHALGEQFF. CDR3 DNA: TGTGCCAGCAGACACGCTCTGGGCGAGCAGTTCTTC.

Concerning this clonotype itself: Mismatch with germline at one junction end may stem from a read error. The rearrangement links TRBV5-1 to TRBJ1-1; no reliable D call. The CDR3 covers 13 residues. In germline, CDR1 is SGHRS, CDR2 YFSETQ. CDR3 residues: CASTGPKATEALF. DNA for the CDR3: TGCGCCAGCACCGGCCCAAAGGCCACTGAAGCTCTCTTT. Full variable domain (outside the CDR3, taken from reference TRBV5-1 and TRBJ1-1): KAGVTQTPRYLIKTRGQQVTLSCSPISGHRSVSWYQQTPGQGLQFLFEYFSETQRNKGNFPGRFSGRQFSNSRSEMNVSTLELGDSALYLCASTGPKATEALFGQGTRLTVV.

On this clonotype: Its ends do not fully match the called genes, so a read error is possible. The chain uses TRBV6-5 and TRBJ2-7; TRBD1 is a possible D gene (6 bases). CDR1 and CDR2 (germline): MNHEY, SVGAGI. The CDR3 has 13 amino acids. The CDR3 loop is CASRYRDGYDQYF. The CDR3 coding sequence is TGTGCCAGCAGATACAGGGACGGGTACGATCAGTACTTC.

On this clonotype itself: This may stem from a read error, because a much larger clone lies one nucleotide away. The V and J genes are TRBV6-1 and TRBJ1-1, with D hard to call. Germline CDR1 and CDR2: MNHNS and SASEGT. The CDR3 is 14 amino acids. CDR3 sequence: CTSRKEAMNTEAFF. In DNA form, the CDR3 reads TGTACCAGCCGTAAAGAGGCGATGAACACTGAAGCTTTCTTT.

This clonotype showed up many times. The CDR3 here is CASSFGQPTGELFF. The CDR3 nucleotides read TGTGCCAGCAGTTTCGGCCAGCCCACCGGGGAGCTGTTTTTT. This chain joins TRBV12-3 or TRBV12-4 and TRBJ2-2; D is ambiguous. The V end lost 3 bases, the J end lost 4 bases, and 9 bases lay between the germline ends. The length of the CDR3 is 14 residues.

As regards this clonotype: A junction boundary mismatches the germline segment, possibly from a read error. J is TRBJ1-3 and V is TRBV7-9; D ambiguous. There are 17 residues in the CDR3. Germline values: CDR1 SEHNR, CDR2 FQNEAQ (reference sequence). As DNA, the CDR3 is TGTGCCAGCAGCCTCTCGCGGTCCCGGAGGGCTGGAAACACCGTATATTTT. Its translation is CASSLSRSRRAGNTVYF.

This clonotype was detected only once. A much larger clone lies a single base off, so this may be a read error. CDR3 nucleotides: TGCAGCGGACCAACGGGACAGGCTAAAGGCCCAACTAATGAAAAACTGCTTTTT. Residues: CSGPTGQAKGPTNEKLLF. The chain employs TRBV29-1 and TRBJ1-4; 8 bases map to TRBD1. This CDR3 spans 18 amino acids. Germline lookup yields CDR1 SQVTM and CDR2 ANQGSEA.

As to this clonotype: This may come from a read error, since a much larger clone is one base off. V usage is TRBV12-3 or TRBV12-4 and J usage is TRBJ2-6, with D perhaps matching TRBD2 (5 bases). CDR3 length: 14 amino acids. The CDR3, as DNA: TGTACCAGCACCGGACTCTCTGGGGCCAACGTCCTGACTTTC. Its protein is CTSTGLSGANVLTF.

The chain has TRBV12-5 and TRBJ2-7; D ambiguous. The V gene lost 6 bases and the J gene lost 5 bases, with 8 bases spanning the gap. This CDR3 is 11 amino acids long. Germline V gene data show CDR1 as LGHNT and CDR2 as FRNRAP. The CDR3 coding sequence is TGTGCTAGTGGAGCAGGTCACGAGCAGTACTTC. It is translated as CASGAGHEQYF.

The rearrangement uses TRBV12-3 or TRBV12-4 and TRBJ2-7; unclear D gene. V was trimmed by 3 bases and J by 3 bases, leaving 6 bases between them. The CDR3 runs to 12 residues. This CDR3 is CASSFSFYEQYF. The CDR3 DNA reads TGTGCCAGCAGTTTCAGTTTCTACGAGCAGTACTTC.

There are many counts of this clonotype. V and J are TRBV12-3 or TRBV12-4 and TRBJ2-7; unclear D gene. The CDR3 length is 15 residues. Trimming pared 3 bases from V and 0 bases from J, leaving 12 bases between. Here the CDR3 reads CASSFGQKSSYEQYF. As DNA, the CDR3 is TGTGCCAGCAGTTTTGGTCAGAAAAGCTCCTACGAGCAGTACTTC.

The CDR3 reads CASSFGDSTEKLFF. CDR3 bases: TGTGCCAGCAGCTTTGGCGACAGCACTGAAAAACTGTTTTTT. The chain joins TRBV7-9 to TRBJ1-4; perhaps TRBD1 as D (5 bases). CDR1 is SEHNR, CDR2 FQNEAQ, per germline (reference sequence). V was pared by 3 bases and J by 7 bases, with 12 bases between. This CDR3 region has 14 residues.

Details on this clonotype: The conserved final phenylalanine or tryptophan is absent from the CDR3, which likely points to a read error. The chain carries TRBV7-9 and TRBJ1-6; no clear D. The CDR3 spans 16 residues. The germline V gene encodes CDR1 SEHNR and CDR2 FQNEAQ (reference sequence). CDR3: CASSSGSGFYNSLLHS. The CDR3 DNA reads TGTGCCAGCAGCTCCGGTTCGGGATTTTATAATTCACTCCTCCACTCT.